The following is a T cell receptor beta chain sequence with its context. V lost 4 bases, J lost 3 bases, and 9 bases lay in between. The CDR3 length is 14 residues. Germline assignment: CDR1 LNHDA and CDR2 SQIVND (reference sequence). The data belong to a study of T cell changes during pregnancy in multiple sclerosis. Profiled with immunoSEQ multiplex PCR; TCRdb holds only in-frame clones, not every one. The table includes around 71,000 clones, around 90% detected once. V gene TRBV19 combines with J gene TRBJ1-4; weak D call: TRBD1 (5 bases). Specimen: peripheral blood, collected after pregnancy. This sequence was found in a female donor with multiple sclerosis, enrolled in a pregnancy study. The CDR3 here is CASSRGDSNEKLFF. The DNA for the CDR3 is TGTGCCAGTAGTAGGGGGGATTCTAATGAAAAACTGTTTTTT.